The text below deals with one T cell receptor beta chain. The antigen is not known. The CDR3 loop spans 14 amino acids. V was clipped by 4 bases and J by 3 bases, with 12 bases between them. Germline V lookup: CDR1 MNHEY, CDR2 SVGAGI. The entry originates in a study of T-cell memory formation after mild COVID-19. Study results and caveats: Clones that contracted from day 15 to 85 were balanced CD4/CD8, while later expanders leaned CD4+.

One entry per CDR3 protein, called by TCRdb with MiXCR from the 5' RACE reads. This sample has tens of thousands of distinct CDR3 sequences; about an eighth occur once, and the top ten carry roughly a quarter. This clonotype was obtained from an adult woman who had mild COVID-19 (a few samples of this study predate the infection). Cell type and time point are not known. The sample was PBMCs or a T cell subset sorted from them (not recorded which). This rearrangement joins TRBV6-5 to TRBJ1-1; D remains ambiguous. The CDR3 nucleotides read TGTGCCAGCAGTTTAACTGCTGGGGACACTGAAGCTTTCTTT. It yields the protein CASSLTAGDTEAFF.